The rows below give T cell receptor beta chains drawn from one sample of a study of T cell changes during pregnancy in multiple sclerosis. The repertoire was sequenced with immunoSEQ multiplex PCR; TCRdb's copy has only in-frame clones and lacks some. Counted here are some 64,000 clones, over 80% occurring once; the ten biggest clones make up approximately 1%. The source material was peripheral blood, sampled in the first trimester of pregnancy. The receptor set was obtained from a female donor in good health, enrolled as a control in a pregnancy study. Both conserved end residues are part of each CDR3. The D gene is left open where the match is weak. Some rows have no size entry. The others give once, few or many, or a class for an expanded clone.

J gene | clone size | V gene | D gene | CDR3 DNA | CDR3 protein
TRBJ2-1 | once | TRBV25-1 | TRBD1 | TGTGCCAGCAGTGACCCCGGGACAGGGAACACTGAGCAGTTCTTC | CASSDPGTGNTEQFF
TRBJ1-1 | - | TRBV6-5 | TRBD1 | TGTGCCAGCAGTTACCGGGACAGGAGCACTGAAGCTTTCTTT | CASSYRDRSTEAFF
TRBJ1-2 | few | TRBV5-1 | TRBD1 | TGCGCCAGCAGCTTGGCGGACAGGAGCGGAAGGTACACCTTC | CASSLADRSGRYTF
TRBJ1-2 | - | TRBV4-2 | - | TGTGCCAGCAGCCAAGAATCGGGCTATGGCTACACCTTC | CASSQESGYGYTF
TRBJ2-6 | - | TRBV19 | - | TGTGCCAGTAGTATAGACAGCTCTGGGGCCAACGTCCTGACTTTC | CASSIDSSGANVLTF
TRBJ1-3 | - | TRBV6-5 | TRBD1 | TGTGCCAGCAGTAAGGGGGCGCGAGGAAACACCATATATTTT | CASSKGARGNTIYF
TRBJ1-2 | - | TRBV27 | TRBD1 | TGTGCCAGCAGTCTACTATCAGGGGGGTTAGGCTACACCTTC | CASSLLSGGLGYTF
TRBJ2-3 | - | TRBV4-2 | TRBD1 | TGTGCCAGCAGCCAAGAGACCAGGGGGCTAGATACGCAGTATTTT | CASSQETRGLDTQYF
TRBJ2-1 | - | TRBV2 | TRBD1 | TGTGCCAGCGGGGGAGGACAGGGCTCCTACAATGAGCAGTTCTTC | CASGGGQGSYNEQFF
TRBJ2-1 | - | TRBV7-2 | TRBD2 | TGTGCCAGCAGCTTAACTAGCGGGGGCCCGAGCTCCTACAATGAGCAGTTCTTC | CASSLTSGGPSSYNEQFF
TRBJ1-5 | - | TRBV19 | TRBD1 | TGTGCCAGTACCGCCGGACAGGGGGGCAATCAGCCCCAGCATTTT | CASTAGQGGNQPQHF
TRBJ1-3 | - | TRBV2 | - | TGTGCCAGCACCAACCTAGGGGGGGCTAATGGAAACACCATATATTTT | CASTNLGGANGNTIYF
TRBJ2-2 | - | TRBV11-2 | - | TGTGCCAGCAGCTTAATCCGGGAAACCGGGGAGCTGTTTTTT | CASSLIRETGELFF
TRBJ1-5 | - | TRBV29-1 | TRBD1 | TGCAGCGTACAAGCCGGGACAGGGGGCGGTCAGCCCCAGCATTTT | CSVQAGTGGGQPQHF
TRBJ1-1 | - | TRBV27 | TRBD1 | TGTGCCAGCAGCACAGGGGTCGGGGGTGCTTTCTTT | CASSTGVGGAFF
TRBJ1-5 | - | TRBV6-5 | TRBD1 | TGTGCCAGCAGTTACACGACAGGGGTTCAGCCCCAGCATTTT | CASSYTTGVQPQHF
TRBJ1-2 | - | TRBV18 | TRBD1 | TGTGCCAGCTCACCGCTGACAGGGAATGGCTACACCTTC | CASSPLTGNGYTF
TRBJ1-5 | - | TRBV28 | - | TGTGCCAGCGACACCTTTCCTAATCAGCCCCAGCATTTT | CASDTFPNQPQHF
TRBJ1-2 | few | TRBV15 | - | TGTGCCACCAGCAGAGTGCGGCAGGGGAGCTATGGCTACACCTTC | CATSRVRQGSYGYTF
TRBJ1-4 | - | TRBV7-2 | - | TGTGCCAGCAGCTTATCCGGGGTACGCGAAAAACTGTTTTTT | CASSLSGVREKLFF
TRBJ2-5 | once | TRBV7-9 | - | TGTGCCAGCAGCTCCTGGTGGTTACAGTCGCAAGAGACCCAGTACTTC | CASSSWWLQSQETQYF
TRBJ2-5 | - | TRBV11-2 | TRBD2 | TGTGCCAGCAGCCTTAGCGGGGGGGCCGGGGAGACCCAGTACTTC | CASSLSGGAGETQYF
TRBJ2-2 | - | TRBV6-5 | - | TGTGCCAGCAGTTACCGCCCACAGCCCTTGGTCGGGGAGCTGTTTTTT | CASSYRPQPLVGELFF
TRBJ2-4 | - | TRBV5-1 | - | TGCGCCAGCAGCTTGTCAGGTCAGGGCAAAAACATTCAGTACTTC | CASSLSGQGKNIQYF
TRBJ2-5 | - | TRBV27 | - | TGTGCCAGCAGTTTATGGGCGTCCCAAGAGACCCAGTACTTC | CASSLWASQETQYF
TRBJ2-1 | - | TRBV19 | TRBD2 | TGTGCCAGTAGTATTTGGTCTAGCGGGGGGATTAATGAGCAGTTCTTC | CASSIWSSGGINEQFF
TRBJ1-2 | - | TRBV6-5 | - | TGTGCCAGCAGTCCCTCGGGGGGACTCAACTATGGCTACACCTTC | CASSPSGGLNYGYTF
TRBJ1-2 | - | TRBV2 | - | TGTGCCAGCAGTGAGATAGTAACGCCTAACTATGGCTACACCTTC | CASSEIVTPNYGYTF
TRBJ1-3 | - | TRBV11-2 | TRBD1 | TGTGCCAGCAGCTTAACAGGGGGCCCATCCATTTTGACTGGAAACACCATATATTTT | CASSLTGGPSILTGNTIYF
TRBJ1-1 | few | TRBV12-5 | - | TGTGCTAGTGGTTGGTATGGCCGGGACACTGAAGCTTTCTTT | CASGWYGRDTEAFF
TRBJ1-2 | - | TRBV5-1 | TRBD1 | TGCGCCAGCAGCTTGGACAGGGGGGACTATGGCTACACCTTC | CASSLDRGDYGYTF
TRBJ1-1 | once | TRBV7-2 | - | TGTGCCAGCAGCTTAACCCGGGAGATAGGAGCTTTCTTT | CASSLTREIGAFF
TRBJ1-1 | - | TRBV25-1 | - | TGTGCCAGCGCTAAACAGGGATGGAGCACTGAAGCTTTCTTT | CASAKQGWSTEAFF
TRBJ1-1 | - | TRBV2 | TRBD1 | TGTGCCAGCAGTGGTGCCCCGGGACAGGGATTTGAAGCTTTCTTT | CASSGAPGQGFEAFF
TRBJ1-4 | - | TRBV7-9 | - | TGTGCCAGCAGCTTAAGTGGGGGGGGTAATGAAAAACTGTTTTTT | CASSLSGGGNEKLFF
TRBJ1-2 | - | TRBV9 | TRBD1 | TGTGCCAGCAGCGTATCCAGTAGGGGACAGGATAACTATGGCTACACCTTC | CASSVSSRGQDNYGYTF
TRBJ1-2 | - | TRBV5-4 | TRBD1 | TGTGCCAGCAGCGCGGACAGGGAGCCAGCCGGCTACACCTTC | CASSADREPAGYTF
TRBJ1-5 | - | TRBV6-6 | - | TGTGCCAGCACCTTTGAATCCCAGGGCAATCAGCCCCAGCATTTT | CASTFESQGNQPQHF
TRBJ2-1 | - | TRBV14 | TRBD1 | TGTGCCAGCAGCCAAGCCCCGGGACAGGGGGCATGGGGGCAGTTCTTC | CASSQAPGQGAWGQFF
TRBJ2-7 | - | TRBV6-1 | TRBD1 | TGTGCCAGCAGTGAACCCCCGGGACAGGGACGCAACGAGCAGTACTTC | CASSEPPGQGRNEQYF
TRBJ1-1 | - | TRBV27 | - | TGTGCCAGCAGCCTTACACTACTAACGACTGAAGCTTTCTTT | CASSLTLLTTEAFF